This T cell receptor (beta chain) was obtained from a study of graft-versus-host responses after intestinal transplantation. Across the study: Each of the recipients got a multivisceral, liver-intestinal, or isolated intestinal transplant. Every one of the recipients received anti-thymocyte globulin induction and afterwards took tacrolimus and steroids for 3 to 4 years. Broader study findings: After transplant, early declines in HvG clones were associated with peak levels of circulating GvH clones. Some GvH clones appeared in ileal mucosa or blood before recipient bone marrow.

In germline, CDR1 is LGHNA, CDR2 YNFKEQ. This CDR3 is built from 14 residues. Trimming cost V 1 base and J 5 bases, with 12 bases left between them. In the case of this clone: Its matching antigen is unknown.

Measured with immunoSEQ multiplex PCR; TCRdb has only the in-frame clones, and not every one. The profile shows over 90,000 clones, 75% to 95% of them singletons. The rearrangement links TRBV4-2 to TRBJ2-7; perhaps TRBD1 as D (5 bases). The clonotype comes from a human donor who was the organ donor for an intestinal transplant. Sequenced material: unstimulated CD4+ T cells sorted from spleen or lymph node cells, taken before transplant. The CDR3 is CASSQVTRANEQYF. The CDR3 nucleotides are TGTGCCAGCAGCCAAGTAACCAGGGCTAACGAGCAGTACTTC.